The subject of this entry is one TCR beta chain. Its antigen remains unidentified. The donors belonged to the approximately 120-subject validation cohort, separate from the approximately 700-subject first cohort. These data come from a study of cytomegalovirus exposure and HLA in healthy donors. Regarding the study as a whole: The listing of 150 to 200 TCR beta chains classed them as cytomegalovirus-associated. Most TCR sequences were rare, but some public TCRs occurred in many donors. In vitro confirmation showed three CMV-associated chains to be CMV antigen specific.

The CDR3 covers 12 residues. Sequencing was performed with immunoSEQ multiplex PCR; in TCRdb, only in-frame clones are kept and a portion is missing. The repertoire includes under 85,000 clones, approximately 94% of them detected once, and 2.5% to 3.5% sits in the top ten. The receptor's source is a woman aged 18-29 years in good health and CMV-seropositive. Sequences were obtained from PBMCs. The chain links TRBV21-1 to TRBJ1-2; TRBD1, as called in the table, went unchecked against the DNA. TRBV21-1 is reported as a pseudogene. The CDR3 spells CASSTAGPGYTF. Here the CDR3 DNA reads TGTGCCAGCAGCACGGCAGGTCCTGGCTACACCTTC.